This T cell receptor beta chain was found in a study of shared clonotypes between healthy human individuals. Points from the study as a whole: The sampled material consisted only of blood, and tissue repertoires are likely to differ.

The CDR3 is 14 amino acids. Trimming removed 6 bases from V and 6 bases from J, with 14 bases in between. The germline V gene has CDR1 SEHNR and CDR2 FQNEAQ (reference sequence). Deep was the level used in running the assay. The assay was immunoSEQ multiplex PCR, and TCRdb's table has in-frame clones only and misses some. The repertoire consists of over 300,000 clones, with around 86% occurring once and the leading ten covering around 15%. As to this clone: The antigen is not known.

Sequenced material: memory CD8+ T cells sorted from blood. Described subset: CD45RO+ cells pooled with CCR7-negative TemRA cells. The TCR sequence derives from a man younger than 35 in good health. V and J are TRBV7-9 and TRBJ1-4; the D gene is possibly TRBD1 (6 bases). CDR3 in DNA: TGTGCCAGCAGTTCCGGGACACAAGATGAAAAACTGTTTTTT. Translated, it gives CASSSGTQDEKLFF.